This T cell receptor (beta chain) was identified in a study of blood T cells in healthy people across ages. The germline gives CDR1 MDHEN, CDR2 SYDVKM. CDR3 length: 11 residues. Primed by a sample-barcoded 5' primer and a J-beta primer mix, a second PCR proceeded for roughly 7 to 12 cycles. Through a template-switch adaptor with 12 random nucleotides, each cDNA molecule received a tag. Paired-end reads containing CDR3 totaled no fewer than 3 million for each sample. One entry per CDR3 protein, called by TCRdb with MiXCR from the 5' RACE reads. The table shows about 1.8 million distinct CDR3 sequences, with 40% to 55% occurring only once. This clonotype was seen many times. Antigen specificity is unknown. The junction differs from germline at one of its ends, possibly a read error. Each sample yielded at least 6.5 million isolated PBMCs. General observations from the study: In older individuals, TCR beta diversity per million T cells was lower, falling roughly linearly with age.

The sample consisted of blood. This chain joins TRBV28 and TRBJ2-3; D not certain. The receptor comes from a woman in her thirties or forties in good health. DNA for the CDR3: TGCGCCAGCAGCACAAGGGATACGCAGTATTTT. Translated, it gives CASSTRDTQYF.